This T cell receptor (beta chain) was obtained from a study of regulatory T cells in long-lasting Graves disease. CDR1 and CDR2 from the germline V gene are MDHEN and SYDVKM. V gave up 6 bases and J gave up 0 bases, with 12 bases separating them. The CDR3 extends over 14 amino acids. Regarding time point: persistent/refractory GD, antithyroid drugs over 5 years with positive TRAb. Preparation of the TCR library used RNA extracted from PBMCs. Sequencing libraries for TCR beta were prepared with iRepertoire HTBI primers and Arm-PCR of CDR3 regions. TCRdb used MiXCR to reprocess the multiplex PCR reads, holding one entry per CDR3 protein. The data hold about 660,000 distinct CDR3 sequences, with about 32% observed a single time.

The rearrangement joins TRBV28 to TRBJ2-7; no clear D gene. The sample here was peripheral blood mononuclear cells (PBMCs), taken when the disease was refractory, from a patient treated with antithyroid drugs. The sequence derives from a female donor with Graves disease. Here the CDR3 reads CASRAPGLSYEQYF. DNA of the CDR3: TGTGCCAGCAGAGCTCCCGGGCTCTCCTACGAGCAGTACTTC.